The clone carrying this T cell receptor (beta chain) was found many times. No antigen is known for it. The CDR3 contains 14 residues. With V trimmed by 8 bases and J by 2 bases, 6 bases remained unmatched. Germline V gene data show CDR1 as SNHLY and CDR2 as FYNNEI. The source of the sample is a study of early T cells in non-severe SARS-CoV-2 infection. On the study more broadly: The study sequenced bulk RNA from unsorted whole blood, with chains unpaired.

Each single cDNA molecule received a unique molecular identifier. TCRdb re-called the 5' RACE reads with MiXCR, one entry per CDR3 protein. The sample lists 55,000 to 80,000 distinct CDR3 sequences, 12% occurring once. Notes on the study in general: Lookups in VDJdb leaned toward anti-spike CD8 responses and missed private and CD4 specificities.

The TCR originated in an adult who was a healthcare worker with PCR-confirmed SARS-CoV-2 infection or an uninfected control (not recorded which). The rearrangement uses TRBV2 and TRBJ2-3; the match to TRBD1 covers 8 bases. Specimen: whole blood. The DNA for the CDR3 is TGTGCCAGCCCCGGGGACAGGCTCACAGATACGCAGTATTTT. It specifies CASPGDRLTDTQYF.